The 5 T cell receptor beta chains in this list originate from one sample, sequenced in a study of blood T cell repertoires in COVID-19 (dated by TCRdb to about 2020). The library was generated by the immunoSEQ multiplex PCR assay. TCRdb re-hosts the immuneACCESS table, in-frame sequences only. Its copies lack some clones; in the studies checked, an unresolved V gene accounts for under half of them, and the cause for the rest is not known. The sample profile shows more than 250,000 clones; 70% to 90% of them were found once. The ten most abundant clones make up roughly 5.3% of the sample. Sample: peripheral blood. These receptors all stem from a middle-aged man with active or convalescent COVID-19.

V and J are TRBV5-4 and TRBJ2-3; no definite D call. The CDR3 is 14 amino acids. V was pared by 2 bases and J by 3 bases, with 10 bases between. Germline loops: CDR1 SGHNT, CDR2 YYREEE (reference sequence). Written as DNA, the CDR3 is TGTGCCAGCAGCTTTCCGGAGAGTACAGATACGCAGTATTTT. As protein: CASSFPESTDTQYF.

This clone was counted once. This rearrangement joins TRBV11-2 to TRBJ2-2, with 7 bases matching TRBD2. The CDR3 contains 17 residues. Trimming removed 5 bases from V and 5 bases from J; junction bases left unmatched: 14. The germline CDR1 and CDR2 sequences are SGHAT and FQNNGV. The CDR3 region is CASSPTWAAGRTGELFF. The CDR3 DNA reads TGTGCCAGCAGCCCCACCTGGGCAGCGGGACGGACCGGGGAGCTGTTTTTT.

This chain uses TRBV2 with TRBJ2-5, with D possibly TRBD2 on 5 matching bases. Between the trimmed V and J ends, which lost 0 bases and 4 bases, there was a span of 12 bases. This CDR3 has 15 residues. Germline V gene sequence: CDR1 SNHLY, CDR2 FYNNEI. The CDR3 here is CASSEAPGSGETQYF. The CDR3, as DNA: TGTGCCAGCAGTGAAGCCCCGGGGTCGGGAGAGACCCAGTACTTC.

The V call is TRBV5-3, the J call TRBJ2-7; 11 bases are a match to TRBD2. TRBV5-3 is annotated as an ORF whose role is uncertain. The trim removed 4 bases at V and 2 bases at J, leaving 20 bases unmatched. This CDR3 comprises 20 residues. The CDR3 loop is CARSLAPVPGLAAVTYEQYF. CDR3 sequence (DNA): TGTGCCAGAAGCCTGGCGCCAGTACCGGGACTAGCGGCCGTTACCTACGAGCAGTACTTC.

The chain carries TRBV7-9 and TRBJ1-2; a weak D match, TRBD1 (5 bases). Per the germline V gene, CDR1 is SEHNR and CDR2 is FQNEAQ (reference sequence). CDR3 length: 14 amino acids. The V gene lost 5 bases and the J gene lost 0 bases, with 10 bases spanning the gap. The CDR3 nucleotides are TGTGCCAGCAGCACCAGGGATCCTAACTATGGCTACACCTTC. Amino acid sequence: CASSTRDPNYGYTF.